Listed here are 17 T cell receptor beta chains from one sample, sequenced in a study of blood T cell repertoires in COVID-19. Using immunoSEQ multiplex PCR, the repertoire was profiled, and TCRdb retains in-frame clones only, with some absent. The table shows fewer than 400,000 clones, with under 95% occurring only once. Material: PBMCs or T cells enriched from blood (not recorded which). All receptors come from a woman in her twenties or thirties who had recovered from COVID-19.

The rearrangement joins TRBV13 to TRBJ2-3, with 7 bases that match TRBD1. This CDR3 has 15 residues. J lost 4 bases, V lost 2 bases, and 6 bases had no gene match. Germline V lookup: CDR1 PRHDT, CDR2 FYEKMQ (reference sequence). The CDR3 region is CASSLIGGRADTQYF. DNA of the CDR3: TGTGCCAGCAGCTTAATAGGGGGCCGGGCAGATACGCAGTATTTT.

The count of this clone is one. This chain connects TRBV28 to TRBJ1-4; tentatively, D is TRBD1 (5 bases). This CDR3 is built from 14 residues. Germline V CDR1 and CDR2: MDHEN, SYDVKM. V was trimmed by 3 bases and J by 5 bases, leaving 10 bases between them. The CDR3: CASSFQGWNEKLFF. The DNA of the CDR3 is TGTGCCAGCAGTTTTCAGGGCTGGAATGAAAAACTGTTTTTT.

The rearrangement uses TRBV9 and TRBJ1-2; 8 bases align to TRBD1. V dropped 0 bases and J dropped 3; count of bases not matched to a gene: 4. Germline V gives CDR1 SGDLS, CDR2 YYNGEE. The CDR3 covers 15 residues. The CDR3 DNA sequence: TGTGCCAGCAGCGTAGATACAGGGGGACACTATGGCTACACCTTC. It is translated as CASSVDTGGHYGYTF.

The V gene is TRBV7-9, the J gene TRBJ1-5; the D gene is possibly TRBD1 (6 bases). CDR3 length: 13 amino acids. Germline V gene data show CDR1 as SEHNR and CDR2 as FQNEAQ (reference sequence). V dropped 7 bases and J dropped 5 bases, with 12 bases sitting between them. CDR3 bases: TGTGCCAGCAATCAGGGGTTCGATCAGCCCCAGCATTTT. Translating gives CASNQGFDQPQHF.

The gene calls are TRBV11-2 and TRBJ2-1; 11 bases are shared with TRBD2. CDR1 is SGHAT and CDR2 is FQNNGV in the germline V gene. The ends lost 6 bases at V and 6 bases at J; junction bases unmatched: 7. The CDR3 is 15 residues long. CDR3 sequence reads: CASRRPGLAANEQFF. The CDR3 DNA reads as TGTGCCAGCAGGAGGCCGGGACTAGCGGCCAATGAGCAGTTCTTC.

This CDR3 is CASSPEGELFF. As DNA, the CDR3 is TGTGCCAGCTCACCAGAGGGGGAACTGTTTTTT. This chain uses TRBV18 with TRBJ1-4; maybe TRBD1 (6 bases). The CDR3 sequence is 11 residues long. From germline, CDR1 is KGHSH and CDR2 LQKENI. V lost 2 bases, J lost 12 bases, and 7 bases lay in between.

The chain couples TRBV19 to TRBJ1-5; possible D gene TRBD1, 5 bases. The CDR3 consists of 15 residues. The germline CDR1 and CDR2 sequences are LNHDA and SQIVND (reference sequence). V lost 3 bases and J lost 6, with 15 bases in between. The CDR3 protein is CASSIRVTLPQPQHF. CDR3 sequence (DNA): TGTGCCAGTAGTATCAGGGTCACGTTGCCTCAGCCCCAGCATTTT.

CDR3 coding DNA: TGCGCCAGCAGCCAAGAGTCGCCGGGGGGCGGCTACACCTTC. Its translation: CASSQESPGGGYTF. This chain uses TRBV4-3 with TRBJ1-2; tentatively, D is TRBD1 (6 bases). V lost 0 bases and J 8 bases, leaving 13 bases between the germline ends. The CDR3 has 14 residues. Germline-derived CDR1 and CDR2 are LGHNA and YSLEER.

The chain recombines TRBV28 with TRBJ1-2, with a weak D call TRBD1 (6 bases). V gave up 5 bases and J gave up 4 bases, with 14 bases separating them. The CDR3 loop spans 14 amino acids. The germline CDR1 and CDR2 sequences are MDHEN and SYDVKM. CDR3 DNA: TGTGCCAGCAGTGCCACAGGGTTCAGCTATGGCTACACCTTC. Its translation is CASSATGFSYGYTF.

The chain couples TRBV18 to TRBJ2-5, with TRBD2 matching over 9 bases. V dropped 0 bases and J dropped 4; count of bases not matched to a gene: 6. CDR1 and CDR2 from the germline V gene are KGHSH and LQKENI. The CDR3 is 16 amino acids. The CDR3 loop reads CASSPPAGGRRETQYF. CDR3 in DNA: TGTGCCAGCTCACCACCGGCGGGGGGGCGGCGAGAGACCCAGTACTTC.

The chain uses TRBV6-2 or TRBV6-3 and TRBJ2-1, with 13 bases that match TRBD2. V dropped 6 bases and J dropped 6; count of bases not matched to a gene: 5. This CDR3 is built from 15 residues. Germline CDR1 reads MNHEY; CDR2 reads SVGEGT. DNA of the CDR3: TGTGCCAGCAGCTCGACTAGCGGGGGGCGCAATGAGCAGTTCTTC. This codes for CASSSTSGGRNEQFF.

This clone has only one observation. The rearrangement links TRBV18 to TRBJ2-7; D uncertain. The V gene's germline CDR1 is KGHSH and CDR2 LQKENI. The ends were cut back, 2 bases at V and 0 bases at J, with 8 bases in the middle. There are 14 residues in the CDR3. CDR3 region: CASSPSRSSYEQYF. CDR3 bases: TGTGCCAGCTCACCATCTCGGAGCTCCTACGAGCAGTACTTC.

The chain joins TRBV28 to TRBJ1-2, with 8 bases aligning to TRBD1. The CDR3 has 14 residues. CDR1 MDHEN and CDR2 SYDVKM come from the germline V gene. After removal of 9 bases from V and 2 bases from J, the junction contained 8 bases not matched to a gene. CDR3: CASTGGGYNYGYTF. The CDR3, as DNA: TGTGCCAGTACAGGGGGGGGCTACAACTATGGCTACACCTTC.

The chain uses TRBV7-9 and TRBJ1-1; possibly TRBD1 for D (5 bases). The CDR3 has 14 amino acids. Germline CDR1 SEHNR, CDR2 FQNEAQ (reference sequence). V dropped 8 bases and J dropped 0 bases, with 13 bases sitting between them. The CDR3 here is CASSGFAMNTEAFF. The CDR3, as DNA: TGTGCCAGCTCAGGGTTTGCTATGAACACTGAAGCTTTCTTT.

V usage is TRBV18 and J usage is TRBJ1-3; TRBD1 is a possible D gene (6 bases). The germline V and J ends were trimmed by 3 bases and 0 bases, with 18 bases remaining between them. CDR1 is KGHSH, CDR2 LQKENI, per germline. CDR3 size: 18 residues. The CDR3 here is CASSPVTLTGRSGNTIYF. For the CDR3, the DNA is TGTGCCAGCTCACCGGTCACTCTGACAGGTCGCTCTGGAAACACCATATATTTT.

The rearrangement links TRBV6-5 to TRBJ2-7; the D is unclear. This CDR3 comprises 14 residues. V was cut by 8 bases and J by 0 bases, with 14 bases left in between. Germline lookup yields CDR1 MNHEY and CDR2 SVGAGI. The CDR3 loop is CASSRDNLSYEQYF. CDR3 bases: TGTGCCAGCTCCCGAGACAACCTCTCCTACGAGCAGTACTTC.

V is TRBV7-9 and J is TRBJ2-7; 11 bases map to TRBD2. From germline, CDR1 is SEHNR and CDR2 FQNEAQ (reference sequence). The V gene end was trimmed by 5 bases and the J gene end by 0 bases; junction bases not matched to a gene: 3. This CDR3 region has 15 residues. CDR3: CASSVTSGSSYEQYF. CDR3 sequence (DNA): TGTGCCAGCAGCGTCACTAGCGGGAGCTCCTACGAGCAGTACTTC.